These 15 T cell receptor beta chains share one sample of origin, sequenced in a study of low-dose radiotherapy and immunotherapy resistance in tumors. Time point reported: after trial treatment. The sample's treatment: LDRT plus nivolumab, ipilimumab, low-dose cyclophosphamide and aspirin (RACIN trial). First-strand cDNA relied on TRAV- and TRBV-specific primers spanning alpha and beta chains. TCRs underwent approximately 20 PCR cycles of amplification with a constant-region primer and V-primer adapter. A single record per CDR3 protein comes from TCRdb applying MiXCR to the reads. Here the sample spans roughly 90,000 distinct CDR3 sequences, 20% to 25% being singletons. Sequences were derived from PBMCs, sampled after low-dose radiotherapy plus immunotherapy. These receptor sequences come from a female donor with ovarian cancer.

This clonotype was picked up many times. The rearrangement links TRBV11-3 to TRBJ2-6, with D unresolved. V lost 0 bases, J lost 0 bases, and 9 bases lay in between. Germline assignment: CDR1 SGHNT and CDR2 YENEEA. This CDR3 is built from 17 residues. The CDR3 bases are TGTGCCAGCAGCTTAGACCGCAGGATCTCTGGGGCCAACGTCCTGACTTTC. The encoded protein is CASSLDRRISGANVLTF.

This clonotype was picked up many times. DNA for the CDR3: TGTGCCAGCAGCTTAGAAGTTGAGCAGTTCTTC. This codes for CASSLEVEQFF. V gene TRBV11-2 combines with J gene TRBJ2-1; D call uncertain. Trimming took 0 bases from V and 9 from J, leaving 3 bases between them. The CDR3 loop spans 11 amino acids. Looked up from germline, CDR1 is SGHAT and CDR2 is FQNNGV.

Many counts were recorded for this clonotype. The chain employs TRBV6-2 or TRBV6-3 and TRBJ1-2, with TRBD1 as a possible D gene (6 bases). CDR1 MNHEY and CDR2 SVGEGT come from the germline V gene. This CDR3 region has 10 residues. Written as DNA, the CDR3 is TGTGGCAACAGGGAAGATGGCTACACCTTC. Translation gives CGNREDGYTF.

This clonotype was counted many times. This rearrangement joins TRBV19 to TRBJ2-4; 13 bases match TRBD2. J was trimmed by 1 base and V by 5 bases; bases with no gene match: 11. CDR1 is LNHDA, CDR2 SQIVND, per germline (reference sequence). This CDR3 is built from 19 residues. CDR3 nucleotide sequence: TGTGCCAGTAGTGAGGGACTAGCGGGACCGGTCTGGGCCAAAAACATTCAGTACTTC. Translated, it gives CASSEGLAGPVWAKNIQYF. The full variable domain, its missing parts supplied by reference TRBV19 and TRBJ2-4, is DGGITQSPKYLFRKEGQNVTLSCEQNLNHDAMYWYRQDPGQGLRLIYYSQIVNDFQKGDIAEGYSVSREKKESFPLTVTSAQKNPTAFYLCASSEGLAGPVWAKNIQYFGAGTRLSVL.

This clonotype was observed many times. J is TRBJ2-4 and V is TRBV2; the match to TRBD1 covers 12 bases. Trimming took 9 bases from V and 6 from J; bases not matched to a gene: 6. Germline CDR1 SNHLY, CDR2 FYNNEI. The CDR3 is 14 residues long. The CDR3 loop is CARGQGAGINIQYF. CDR3 in DNA: TGTGCCAGGGGACAGGGGGCCGGAATAAACATTCAGTACTTC.

The table lists this clonotype with a few counts. The chain joins TRBV24-1 to TRBJ1-1; D might be TRBD1 (5 bases). Trimming took 6 bases from V and 4 from J, leaving 11 bases between them. Germline V gene sequence: CDR1 KGHDR, CDR2 SFDVKD. This CDR3 is built from 13 residues. CDR3 sequence: CATSSGGGTEAFF. The CDR3 DNA sequence: TGTGCCACCAGTTCCGGGGGAGGCACTGAAGCTTTCTTT.

As concerns this clonotype: A far larger clone is one nucleotide away, so this likely arose from a read error. The rearrangement uses TRBV27 and TRBJ2-1; D not resolved. The J call may be incorrect, as the DNA end agrees better with TRBJ2-7. In germline, CDR1 is MNHEY, CDR2 SMNVEV (reference sequence). The CDR3 runs 13 residues. The CDR3 loop is CASSLSSPNEQYF. The CDR3 nucleotides read TGTGCCAGCAGTTTATCGTCCCCGAATGAGCAGTACTTC.

This clonotype was picked up many times. The V and J genes are TRBV9 and TRBJ1-5; tentatively, D is TRBD1 (5 bases). The CDR3 has 15 amino acids. Germline V lookup: CDR1 SGDLS, CDR2 YYNGEE. Trimming cost V 0 bases and J 6 bases, with 13 bases left between them. DNA of the CDR3: TGTGCCAGCAGCGTAGGGGGGGGAGCGGGTCAGCCCCAGCATTTT. Translation: CASSVGGGAGQPQHF.

This clonotype came up many times. This rearrangement joins TRBV5-1 to TRBJ2-1, with D tentatively TRBD1 (5 bases). Germline CDR1 and CDR2: SGHRS and YFSETQ. The CDR3 has 17 amino acids. Trimming shortened V by 3 bases and J by 0 bases, and 16 bases separated the two germline ends. This CDR3 is CASSWAETAASYNEQFF. The CDR3 DNA follows: TGCGCCAGCAGCTGGGCAGAGACAGCTGCCTCCTACAATGAGCAGTTCTTC.

The sample holds many counts of this clonotype. This chain joins TRBV6-5 and TRBJ2-5, with TRBD2 identical over 10 bases. The CDR3 is 15 residues long. The V segment lost 5 bases and the J segment 4 bases; nucleotides outside the gene matches: 7. Germline lookup yields CDR1 MNHEY and CDR2 SVGAGI. The CDR3 loop reads CASSPLAGVGETQYF. CDR3 DNA sequence: TGTGCCAGCAGTCCTCTAGCGGGAGTGGGAGAGACCCAGTACTTC.

To note about this clonotype: A much larger clone lies one base from this, so it may be a read error. This rearrangement joins TRBV20-1 to TRBJ2-7, with TRBD2 matching over 7 bases. The CDR3 length is 15 residues. Germline values: CDR1 DFQATT, CDR2 SNEGSKA (reference sequence). This chain's CDR3 is CGARPGTTKTYEQYF. The CDR3 nucleotides read TGCGGTGCTAGACCCGGGACTACTAAAACCTACGAGCAGTACTTC.

This clonotype was observed many times. V is TRBV29-1 and J is TRBJ2-1; perhaps TRBD1 as D (5 bases). V was shortened by 1 base and J by 15 bases, with 19 bases between the two germline ends. The germline CDR1 and CDR2 sequences are SQVTM and ANQGSEA. The CDR3 extends over 13 amino acids. The CDR3 region is CSVEGRSGLTGFF. The CDR3 DNA is TGCAGCGTTGAAGGCCGGTCCGGTTTAACAGGGTTCTTC.

This clonotype occurred many times. V is TRBV29-1 and J is TRBJ1-2; no reliable D call. In germline, CDR1 is SQVTM, CDR2 ANQGSEA. This CDR3 has 11 amino acids. V dropped 3 bases and J dropped 4 bases, with 6 bases sitting between them. The CDR3 DNA sequence: TGCAGCGTTGAGGGGAGCTATGGCTACACCTTC. This translates into CSVEGSYGYTF.

The V gene is TRBV28, the J gene TRBJ2-1; 8 bases are shared with TRBD1. Germline values: CDR1 MDHEN, CDR2 SYDVKM. Losses at the gene ends were 3 bases for V and 14 bases for J; bases not matched to a gene: 6. CDR3 length: 12 amino acids. CDR3 loop: CASSFPGGQEFF. CDR3 nucleotide sequence: TGTGCCAGCAGTTTCCCTGGGGGACAGGAGTTCTTC.

This clonotype was observed many times. V gene TRBV28 combines with J gene TRBJ2-5; D gene uncertain. Germline values: CDR1 MDHEN, CDR2 SYDVKM. CDR3 length: 15 amino acids. The ends were cut back, 2 bases at V and 1 base at J, with 11 bases in the middle. The CDR3 sequence: CASSLIGMGQETQYF. CDR3 sequence (DNA): TGTGCCAGCAGTTTAATTGGTATGGGCCAAGAGACCCAGTACTTC.